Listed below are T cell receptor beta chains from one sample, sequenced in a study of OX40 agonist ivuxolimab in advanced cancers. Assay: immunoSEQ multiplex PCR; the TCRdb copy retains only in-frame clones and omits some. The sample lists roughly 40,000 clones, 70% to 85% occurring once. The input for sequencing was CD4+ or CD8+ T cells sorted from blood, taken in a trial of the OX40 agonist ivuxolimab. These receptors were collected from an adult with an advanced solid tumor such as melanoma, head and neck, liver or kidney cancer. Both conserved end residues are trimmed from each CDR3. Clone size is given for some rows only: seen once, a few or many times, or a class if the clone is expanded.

CDR3aa: ASSLIPVQGTHQPQH
v_gene: TRBV5-1
abundance: .
j_gene: TRBJ1-5

CDR3aa: ASSLPTSGRPTQY
v_gene: TRBV11-2
abundance: .
j_gene: TRBJ2-3

CDR3aa: ASSLVGTSTDTQY
v_gene: TRBV27
abundance: .
j_gene: TRBJ2-3

CDR3aa: ASSPQTGIQGEAF
v_gene: TRBV18
abundance: .
j_gene: TRBJ1-1

CDR3aa: ASRPEYPYNEQF
v_gene: TRBV6-6
abundance: large
j_gene: TRBJ2-1

CDR3aa: ASSYQENYGYT
v_gene: TRBV6-5
abundance: .
j_gene: TRBJ1-2

CDR3aa: ASSPPSRAEYGYT
v_gene: TRBV18
abundance: .
j_gene: TRBJ1-2

CDR3aa: ASSPRSTGANVLT
v_gene: TRBV27
abundance: .
j_gene: TRBJ2-6

CDR3aa: ASSPSGGLQETQY
v_gene: TRBV7-9
abundance: .
j_gene: TRBJ2-5

CDR3aa: ASTSSSGGYT
v_gene: TRBV14
abundance: .
j_gene: TRBJ1-2